The 18 T cell receptor beta chains below come from one sample, sequenced in a study of cytomegalovirus exposure and HLA in healthy donors (dated 2017 in TCRdb). Library preparation used the immunoSEQ multiplex PCR assay. A mixture of 60 forward primers for TCR Vbeta segments and 13 reverse primers for TCR Jbeta segments was used in the multiplex PCR. The immuneACCESS repertoire file appears here via TCRdb, limited to in-frame rearrangements. These files lack a portion of the clones; in checked studies, under half of the deficit traces to unresolved V genes, and the cause of the others is not known. The sample data list approximately 120,000 clones, and approximately 81% of these were observed just once. The leading ten clones occupy 2.2% of the sample. The sequenced material came from PBMCs. These TCRs come from a woman aged 25 to 39 in good health and CMV-seronegative.

The rearrangement links TRBV7-9 to TRBJ1-1; 7 nucleotides match TRBD1. This CDR3 comprises 14 residues. Germline V gene data show CDR1 as SEHNR and CDR2 as FQNEAQ (reference sequence). J lost 1 base, V lost 5 bases, and 4 bases had no gene match. The CDR3 spells CASSVTGANTEAFF. In nucleotides, the CDR3 is TGTGCCAGCAGCGTTACAGGGGCGAACACTGAAGCTTTCTTT.

This clone was seen only once. This chain links TRBV5-1 with TRBJ2-2; no reliable D call. The CDR3 totals 14 residues. CDR1 is SGHRS and CDR2 is YFSETQ in the germline V gene. The V end was cut by 0 bases, the J end by 6 bases, with 9 bases between. The CDR3 sequence is CASSLGSLAGELFF. The CDR3 region has the DNA TGCGCCAGCAGCTTGGGGAGTTTGGCCGGGGAGCTGTTTTTT.

The chain combines TRBV4-1 with TRBJ2-1; 11 bases agree with TRBD2. V shed 1 base, J shed 2 bases, and the junction held 19 bases outside the gene matches. The CDR3 is 22 residues long. Germline assignment: CDR1 MGHRA and CDR2 YSYEKL. Written as DNA, the CDR3 is TGCGCCAGCAGCCAAGTTCGGTGGAAGACTAGCGGGACCCCTCAAACCTACAATGAGCAGTTCTTC. Translated: CASSQVRWKTSGTPQTYNEQFF.

This chain connects TRBV30 to TRBJ2-1, with TRBD1 matching 8 bases. There are 14 residues in the CDR3. Germline V CDR1 and CDR2: GTSNPN, SVGIG (reference sequence). The ends lost 5 bases at V and 0 bases at J; junction bases unmatched: 3. As DNA, the CDR3 is TGTGCCTGGCAGGGGGCAAGCTCCTACAATGAGCAGTTCTTC. It codes for CAWQGASSYNEQFF.

This sequence joins TRBV5-1 and TRBJ2-1; D is possibly TRBD2 (5 bases). Trimming pared 0 bases from V and 5 bases from J, leaving 9 bases between. Germline-derived CDR1 and CDR2 are SGHRS and YFSETQ. The CDR3 sequence is 14 residues long. The CDR3 region has the DNA TGCGCCAGCAGCTTGGGACCGGGGAACAATGAGCAGTTCTTC. It is translated as CASSLGPGNNEQFF.

This clone was seen more than once but under ten times. The rearrangement joins TRBV4-3 to TRBJ2-5; 8 bases match TRBD1. The CDR3 extends over 17 amino acids. V was clipped by 2 bases and J by 5 bases; unmatched bases: 13. The germline gives CDR1 LGHNA, CDR2 YSLEER. The CDR3 is CASSQFFDRGIGETQYF. The CDR3 bases are TGCGCCAGCAGCCAATTTTTCGACAGGGGAATCGGTGAGACCCAGTACTTC.

The rearrangement links TRBV7-9 to TRBJ1-1, with TRBD1 matching over 10 bases. The CDR3 runs 15 residues. Germline V CDR1 and CDR2: SEHNR, FQNEAQ (reference sequence). Trimming removed 5 bases from V and 0 bases from J; junction bases left unmatched: 3. CDR3 DNA: TGTGCCAGCAGCGTAGGGACAGGGGTGAACACTGAAGCTTTCTTT. Its protein is CASSVGTGVNTEAFF.

The J gene is TRBJ2-7, the V gene TRBV15; possible D gene TRBD1, 5 bases. CDR3 length: 11 residues. The V and J ends lost 8 bases and 5 bases respectively, with 10 bases between them. Germline loops: CDR1 LNHNV, CDR2 YYDKDF (reference sequence). CDR3 sequence: CATEIGDEQYF. The CDR3 nucleotides are TGTGCCACCGAGATAGGGGACGAGCAGTACTTC.

The genes are TRBV4-3 and TRBJ2-7, with 11 bases aligning to TRBD2. This CDR3 has 16 amino acids. CDR1 is LGHNA, CDR2 YSLEER, per germline. V dropped 1 base and J dropped 2; count of bases not matched to a gene: 4. The chain's CDR3 is CASSQAKTSGTYEQYF. The DNA for the CDR3 is TGCGCCAGCAGCCAAGCTAAGACTAGCGGGACCTACGAGCAGTACTTC.

The chain carries TRBV28 and TRBJ1-4; D is undetermined. The CDR3 extends over 16 amino acids. The germline V gene encodes CDR1 MDHEN and CDR2 SYDVKM. V gave up 2 bases and J gave up 0 bases, with 10 bases separating them. The CDR3 here is CASSLEESPTNEKLFF. The CDR3 DNA is TGTGCCAGCAGTTTAGAAGAGAGTCCAACTAATGAAAAACTGTTTTTT.

V is TRBV11-3 and J is TRBJ2-1; a weak D match, TRBD1 (6 bases). V gave up 5 bases and J gave up 8 bases, with 13 bases separating them. This CDR3 region has 13 residues. Germline values: CDR1 SGHNT, CDR2 YENEEA. The CDR3 DNA reads TGTGCCAGCAGCATTGACAGGCACGATGAGCAGTTCTTC. Its protein is CASSIDRHDEQFF.

The CDR3 spells CAWSNKQGFATDTQYF. The CDR3 DNA follows: TGTGCCTGGAGCAATAAACAGGGGTTTGCGACAGATACGCAGTATTTT. V usage is TRBV30 and J usage is TRBJ2-3; 7 nucleotides align to TRBD1. The J segment lost 3 bases and the V segment lost 3 bases, leaving 12 bases of the junction unmatched. Germline V CDR1 and CDR2: GTSNPN, SVGIG (reference sequence). The CDR3 is made up of 16 amino acids.

The V call is TRBV5-1, the J call TRBJ2-1; TRBD1 matches at 7 bases. This CDR3 is built from 15 residues. Trimming removed 4 bases from V and 4 bases from J; junction bases left unmatched: 8. Germline CDR1 reads SGHRS; CDR2 reads YFSETQ. The chain's CDR3 is CASSPGTESYNEQFF. The CDR3 DNA is TGCGCCAGCAGCCCCGGGACAGAGTCTTACAATGAGCAGTTCTTC.

The chain couples TRBV7-6 to TRBJ2-1, with 7 nucleotides matching TRBD2. Germline V gene data show CDR1 as SGHVS and CDR2 as FNYEAQ. The CDR3 consists of 17 residues. V lost 5 bases, J lost 0 bases, and 10 bases stayed unmatched. The CDR3 DNA follows: TGTGCCAGCAGCAACCCGAGCGGGGAAAGCTCCTACAATGAGCAGTTCTTC. Translated, it gives CASSNPSGESSYNEQFF.

The rearrangement joins TRBV5-1 to TRBJ2-3; 7 bases fit TRBD1. The V gene end was trimmed by 4 bases and the J gene end by 0 bases; junction bases not matched to a gene: 8. Germline values: CDR1 SGHRS, CDR2 YFSETQ. This CDR3 region has 16 residues. As DNA, the CDR3 is TGCGCCAGCAGCCTCGTCCCGGGACAGAGCACAGATACGCAGTATTTT. Its protein product is CASSLVPGQSTDTQYF.

This chain uses TRBV5-1 with TRBJ2-7, with 9 nucleotides matching TRBD1. V lost 5 bases, J lost 4 bases, and 7 bases stayed unmatched. Germline V gene data show CDR1 as SGHRS and CDR2 as YFSETQ. This CDR3 contains 14 residues. The CDR3 loop reads CASRREQGAYEQYF. CDR3 nucleotide sequence: TGCGCCAGCAGGCGGGAACAGGGGGCGTACGAGCAGTACTTC.

This clone came up a few times. The chain is built from TRBV28 and TRBJ1-4; D is undetermined. The ends were cut back, 8 bases at V and 4 bases at J, with 11 bases in the middle. The CDR3 runs 13 residues. Looked up from germline, CDR1 is MDHEN and CDR2 is SYDVKM. This chain's CDR3 is CASRTAGNEKLFF. The DNA for the CDR3 is TGTGCCAGCCGAACAGCCGGTAATGAAAAACTGTTTTTT.

The CDR3 bases are TGTGCCAGCAGCTCAACAGGCCTTCGTAATGAAAAACTGTTTTTT. Translating it yields CASSSTGLRNEKLFF. The gene calls are TRBV13 and TRBJ1-4; TRBD1 is a possible D gene (5 bases). V lost 4 bases to trimming and J lost 4 bases, with 13 bases between them. Germline V gives CDR1 PRHDT, CDR2 FYEKMQ (reference sequence). The CDR3 has 15 residues.